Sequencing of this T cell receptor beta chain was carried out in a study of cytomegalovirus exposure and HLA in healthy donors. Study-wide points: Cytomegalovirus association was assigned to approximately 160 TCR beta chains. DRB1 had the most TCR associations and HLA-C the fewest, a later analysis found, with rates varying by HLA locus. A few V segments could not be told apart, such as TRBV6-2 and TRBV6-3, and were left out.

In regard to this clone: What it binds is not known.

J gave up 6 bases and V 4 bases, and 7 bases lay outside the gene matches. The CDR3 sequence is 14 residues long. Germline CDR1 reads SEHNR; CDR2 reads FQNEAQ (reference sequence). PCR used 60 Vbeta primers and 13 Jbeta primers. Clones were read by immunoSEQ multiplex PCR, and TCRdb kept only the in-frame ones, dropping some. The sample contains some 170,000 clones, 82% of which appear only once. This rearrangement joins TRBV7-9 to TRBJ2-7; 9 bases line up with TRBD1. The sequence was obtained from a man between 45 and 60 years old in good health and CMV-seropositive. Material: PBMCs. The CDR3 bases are TGTGCCAGCAGCTCGCCGGGACAGGGTTTCGAGCAGTACTTC. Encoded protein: CASSSPGQGFEQYF.